Following are 9 T cell receptor beta chains from one sample sequenced in a study of vaccination and CD4 T cells after COVID-19 (dated by TCRdb to 2022 to 2024). No antigen has been assigned to these receptors. The protocol used for the library was PCR. This sample was sequenced with an Illumina iSeq 100. DNA from cultured CD4+ T cells was subjected to TCR sequencing with the Oncomine TCR Beta short-read assay at the Johns Hopkins FTIC core. TCRdb cleaned the public reads at Q25 with fastp, built clones with MiXCR and kept in-frame beta chains. Every distinct CDR3 protein forms one entry, paired with its most common genes and DNA. The sample yields under 6,500 distinct CDR3 sequences; around 43% were counted once. 30% to 40% of the sample is taken by the ten largest. Sample treatment or condition, as interpreted from the label and publication: roughly ten-day PBMC culture with coronavirus spike peptide pools or control peptides (ViraFEST assay). CD4+ T cells from unexposed donors were collected before the COVID-19 pandemic (2011-2018).

The specimen was CD4+ T cells from blood, cultured in vitro. The receptor source for this set is a human donor in good health.

The chain recombines TRBV15 with TRBJ1-1; D gene unclear. The V end lost 4 bases, the J end lost 1 base, and 7 bases lay between the germline ends. Germline CDR1 LNHNV, CDR2 YYDKDF (reference sequence). The CDR3 runs to 13 residues. The CDR3 is CATSTYKNTEAFF. For the CDR3, the DNA is TGTGCCACCAGCACCTACAAGAACACTGAAGCTTTCTTT.

J is TRBJ2-3 and V is TRBV7-2; no clear D. The CDR3 totals 13 residues. Germline CDR1 is SGHTA and CDR2 is FQGNSA. V gave up 5 bases and J gave up 2 bases, with 8 bases separating them. The CDR3: CASSRGPTDTQYF. The CDR3 nucleotides are TGTGCCAGCAGCCGCGGCCCCACAGATACGCAGTATTTT.

This clonotype appeared once. For the CDR3, the DNA is TGTGCCAGCAGTTACCAAGCGGGGGGACCTGCAACCGGGGAGCTGTTTTTT. Translated: CASSYQAGGPATGELFF. The J gene is TRBJ2-2, the V gene TRBV7-7, with 9 bases that match TRBD2. Germline V gene lookup returns CDR1 SSHAT and CDR2 FNYEAQ (reference sequence). The CDR3 totals 17 residues. Trimming cost V 6 bases and J 5 bases; bases outside gene matches: 13.

This clonotype is labeled as medium-sized (0.01 to 0.1%). This chain links TRBV7-2 with TRBJ1-1, with TRBD1 as a possible D gene (6 bases). CDR1 SGHTA and CDR2 FQGNSA come from the germline V gene. V lost 4 bases to trimming and J lost 5 bases, with 11 bases between them. This CDR3 contains 13 residues. Written as DNA, the CDR3 is TGTGCCAGCAGCTCGGACAGCACTACTGAAGCTTTCTTT. It codes for CASSSDSTTEAFF.

This rearrangement joins TRBV5-7 to TRBJ2-5, with 10 bases identical to TRBD2. TRBV5-7 is designated an ORF whose function remains uncertain. The CDR3 consists of 13 residues. V was clipped by 4 bases and J by 7 bases; unmatched bases: 4. CDR3 bases: TGTGCCAGCAGCCCGAGCGGGGGGGGGACCCAGTACTTC. It yields the protein CASSPSGGGTQYF.

The chain uses TRBV6-1 and TRBJ1-1; possibly TRBD1 for D (5 bases). CDR1 is MNHNS and CDR2 is SASEGT in the germline V gene. V was pared by 9 bases and J by 8 bases, with 22 bases between. This CDR3 is 14 amino acids long. This chain's CDR3 is CASVGGGKITEAFF. The CDR3 nucleotides read TGTGCCAGTGTTGGTGGGGGGAAGATAACGGAAGCTTTCTTT.

V and J are TRBV6-1 and TRBJ1-2; 9 nucleotides line up with TRBD1. The CDR3 spans 14 residues. V shed 6 bases, J shed 8 bases, and the junction held 10 bases outside the gene matches. Looked up from germline, CDR1 is MNHNS and CDR2 is SASEGT. In DNA form, the CDR3 reads TGTGCCAGCAGCCCCCCCGGGACAGGGCACGGCTACACCTTC. It specifies CASSPPGTGHGYTF.

V is TRBV11-1 and J is TRBJ1-1, with D unclear. The germline V gene has CDR1 SGHAT and CDR2 FQDESV (reference sequence). The CDR3 spans 12 residues. Trimming pared 2 bases from V and 5 bases from J, leaving 6 bases between. The CDR3 DNA follows: TGTGCCAGCAGCTTACGGGGAACTGAAGCTTTCTTT. Amino acids: CASSLRGTEAFF.

The genes are TRBV10-3 and TRBJ2-7, with 7 bases matching TRBD1. There are 13 residues in the CDR3. The germline V gene has CDR1 ENHRY and CDR2 SYGVKD. V was pared by 6 bases and J by 3 bases, with 5 bases of the junction left unmatched. The CDR3 sequence: CAIRDRRNYEQYF. The DNA of the CDR3 is TGTGCCATCAGGGACAGGCGGAACTACGAGCAGTACTTC.